The 20 T cell receptor beta chains in this list originate from one sample, sequenced in a study of identifying expanded T cells in peripheral blood. The repertoire was sequenced with immunoSEQ multiplex PCR; TCRdb's copy has only in-frame clones and lacks some. The sample shows 85,000 to 95,000 clones, roughly 90% of them seen only once. Sequencing input: blood. These receptors all come from a person aged 18-70 years in good health.

The chain uses TRBV5-4 and TRBJ2-2; 9 nucleotides match TRBD2. Germline trimming cut 2 bases from V and 2 bases from J; bases unmatched to any gene: 4. Germline assignment: CDR1 SGHNT and CDR2 YYREEE (reference sequence). This CDR3 comprises 16 residues. The CDR3, as DNA: TGTGCCAGCAGCTTAGCGGGAGGACCCAACACCGGGGAGCTGTTTTTT. Its translation is CASSLAGGPNTGELFF.

V usage is TRBV9 and J usage is TRBJ2-5; the D call may be TRBD1 or TRBD2 (5 bases each). The better agreement between TRBJ2-7 and the DNA end casts doubt on the J call. The CDR3 length is 16 residues. In germline, CDR1 is SGDLS, CDR2 YYNGEE. CDR3 bases: TGTGCCAGCAGCGTAGCTACTGGGCAGGGACCCTACGAGCAGTACTTC. Amino acid sequence: CASSVATGQGPYEQYF.

This chain joins TRBV6-4 and TRBJ2-1; no definite D call. Germline lookup yields CDR1 MRHNA and CDR2 SNTAGT. The CDR3 covers 14 residues. The V gene lost 2 bases and the J gene lost 10 bases, with 15 bases spanning the gap. The CDR3 region is CASSDEGGFGEQFF. CDR3 DNA sequence: TGTGCCAGCAGTGACGAAGGTGGGTTCGGCGAGCAGTTCTTC.

The chain uses TRBV27 and TRBJ2-5, with TRBD1 as a possible D gene (6 bases). CDR3 length: 17 amino acids. The germline CDR1 and CDR2 sequences are MNHEY and SMNVEV (reference sequence). V lost 3 bases and J lost 0, with 17 bases in between. DNA for the CDR3: TGTGCCAGCAGTTTTTATGGTCCAGGGGAGTACCAAGAGACCCAGTACTTC. Protein sequence: CASSFYGPGEYQETQYF.

The chain links TRBV18 to TRBJ2-7; 9 nucleotides line up with TRBD1. The CDR3 has 16 amino acids. Germline V gene sequence: CDR1 KGHSH, CDR2 LQKENI. Unmatched junction bases numbered 11, after V lost 2 bases and J lost 6 bases. The CDR3 coding sequence is TGTGCCAGCTCACCAGCTCTCGGTGACAGGGGGGCCGAGCAGTACTTC. It is translated as CASSPALGDRGAEQYF.

V gene TRBV29-1 combines with J gene TRBJ2-1, with no clear D. This CDR3 contains 11 residues. The germline gives CDR1 SQVTM, CDR2 ANQGSEA. The V and J ends lost 4 bases and 7 bases respectively, with 8 bases between them. The CDR3 spells CSVGGQNEQFF. The DNA of the CDR3 is TGCAGCGTTGGTGGTCAAAATGAGCAGTTCTTC.

The chain carries TRBV5-1 and TRBJ2-2; D is possibly TRBD1 or TRBD2 (5 bases each). Germline V lookup: CDR1 SGHRS, CDR2 YFSETQ. V lost 6 bases, J lost 4 bases, and 13 bases lay in between. The CDR3 has 14 amino acids. CDR3 sequence: CASTGDLVTGELFF. The CDR3 nucleotides read TGCGCCAGCACCGGGGACCTCGTCACCGGGGAGCTGTTTTTT.

The chain recombines TRBV11-2 with TRBJ2-5; TRBD2 aligns across 10 bases. CDR3 length: 19 amino acids. Germline trimming cut 2 bases from V and 0 bases from J; bases unmatched to any gene: 12. CDR1 SGHAT and CDR2 FQNNGV come from the germline V gene. CDR3 protein: CASSLLPSGSMGNQETQYF. CDR3 sequence (DNA): TGTGCCAGCAGCTTATTACCTAGCGGGAGCATGGGCAACCAAGAGACCCAGTACTTC.

V and J are TRBV28 and TRBJ2-5; 7 bases are a match to TRBD1. The CDR3 runs to 14 residues. Losses at the gene ends were 6 bases for V and 2 bases for J; bases not matched to a gene: 6. In germline, CDR1 is MDHEN, CDR2 SYDVKM. CDR3 bases: TGTGCCAGCAGCCGAAGACAGGGACAAGAGACCCAGTACTTC. This encodes CASSRRQGQETQYF.

This clone has a single count. This CDR3 is CASQGQGNTGELFF. CDR3 sequence (DNA): TGTGCCAGTCAGGGACAGGGGAACACCGGGGAGCTGTTTTTT. The gene calls are TRBV6-6 and TRBJ2-2; 9 bases line up with TRBD1. The CDR3 sequence is 14 residues long. The V gene's germline CDR1 is MNHNY and CDR2 SVGAGI (reference sequence). V lost 9 bases and J lost 1; bases outside the gene matches: 3.

The chain recombines TRBV28 with TRBJ2-5, with D unresolved. This CDR3 is 12 amino acids long. Germline V gives CDR1 MDHEN, CDR2 SYDVKM. Trimming removed 4 bases from V and 7 bases from J, with 10 bases in between. CDR3 DNA sequence: TGTGCCAGCAGTTCCCCCCGAGGGACCCAGTACTTC. Amino acid sequence: CASSSPRGTQYF.

This chain links TRBV5-6 with TRBJ1-2; D gene ambiguous. From germline, CDR1 is SGHDT and CDR2 YYEEEE. This CDR3 has 14 residues. V shed 6 bases and J shed 2 bases, with 14 bases lying between them. The CDR3 nucleotides read TGTGCCAGCACCCCTCTCCAAGCCAACTATGGCTACACCTTC. Its translation: CASTPLQANYGYTF.

V and J are TRBV27 and TRBJ1-4; maybe TRBD1 (6 bases). This CDR3 spans 14 amino acids. CDR1 is MNHEY and CDR2 is SMNVEV in the germline V gene (reference sequence). The V and J ends lost 2 bases and 8 bases respectively, with 12 bases between them. This CDR3 reads CASSLGQGREKLFF. As DNA, the CDR3 is TGTGCCAGCAGTTTAGGGCAGGGGCGCGAAAAACTGTTTTTT.

The chain couples TRBV5-8 to TRBJ1-5; D call uncertain. The CDR3 contains 14 residues. Germline V CDR1 and CDR2: SGHTS, YDEGEE. The V end was cut by 2 bases, the J end by 9 bases, with 15 bases between. DNA for the CDR3: TGTGCCAGCAGCTTTGGCGGGGAGCGATGGCCCCAGCATTTT. Translating gives CASSFGGERWPQHF.

The J gene is TRBJ2-1, the V gene TRBV28; no reliable D call. Germline CDR1 and CDR2: MDHEN and SYDVKM. The CDR3 contains 12 residues. V was pared by 2 bases and J by 10 bases, with 9 bases between. In DNA form, the CDR3 reads TGTGCCAGCAGTTTACAAGGAAGCGAGCAGTTCTTC. It is translated as CASSLQGSEQFF.

In its sample, this clone was seen a few times. The chain recombines TRBV18 with TRBJ1-6; 7 bases line up with TRBD1. CDR1 KGHSH and CDR2 LQKENI come from the germline V gene. V trimming: 4 bases; J trimming: 9 bases; junction bases outside the gene matches: 9. The CDR3 loop spans 15 amino acids. The CDR3: CASSLPTGQGSPLHF. The CDR3, as DNA: TGTGCCAGCTCACTCCCGACAGGGCAAGGTTCACCCCTCCACTTT.

The V gene is TRBV5-1, the J gene TRBJ2-7; a possible D gene is TRBD1 (6 bases). V lost 4 bases and J 1 base, leaving 21 bases between the germline ends. CDR3 size: 17 residues. Germline V CDR1 and CDR2: SGHRS, YFSETQ. The CDR3 loop reads CASSPSPDSYASYEQYF. The CDR3, as DNA: TGCGCCAGCAGCCCGTCCCCGGACAGCTATGCGTCCTACGAGCAGTACTTC. Combining the CDR3 with reference TRBV5-1 and TRBJ2-7 gives the whole variable domain KAGVTQTPRYLIKTRGQQVTLSCSPISGHRSVSWYQQTPGQGLQFLFEYFSETQRNKGNFPGRFSGRQFSNSRSEMNVSTLELGDSALYLCASSPSPDSYASYEQYFGPGTRLTVT.

CDR3 sequence (DNA): TGTGCCAGCAGTATCCGGGACGGGATCAATGAGCAGTTCTTC. Translated: CASSIRDGINEQFF. The genes are TRBV6-5 and TRBJ2-1; possibly TRBD1 or TRBD2 for D (5 bases each). The CDR3 covers 14 residues. CDR1 is MNHEY, CDR2 SVGAGI, per germline. Between the trimmed V and J ends, which lost 5 bases and 6 bases, there was a span of 14 bases.

This rearrangement joins TRBV30 to TRBJ2-7; TRBD1 matches 7 bases. Germline values: CDR1 GTSNPN, CDR2 SVGIG (reference sequence). CDR3 length: 13 residues. J was trimmed by 3 bases and V by 2 bases; bases with no gene match: 4. The CDR3 region has the DNA TGTGCCTGGAGTCCGGGACAGAACTACGAGCAGTACTTC. Translation gives CAWSPGQNYEQYF.

The chain joins TRBV18 to TRBJ1-1; D might be TRBD1 (5 bases). V lost 0 bases and J 4 bases, leaving 12 bases between the germline ends. CDR1 is KGHSH and CDR2 is LQKENI in the germline V gene. The CDR3 is 15 residues long. CDR3 protein: CASSPPAGKTTEAFF. CDR3 sequence (DNA): TGTGCCAGCTCACCACCGGCAGGGAAGACCACTGAAGCTTTCTTT.